The clone carrying this TCR beta chain came up many times. The antigen is unknown. These data originate in a study of T cells in Graves' hyperthyroidism and ophthalmopathy. General observations from the study: Model output signaled ophthalmopathy a median roughly six months ahead of onset. Blood held most thyroid clonotypes expanded above 0.001 frequency.

Researchers amplified the TCR beta CDR3 regions from RNA transcripts. Researchers ran a first-round RT-PCR on the TCR CDR3 using the HTBI primer set. TCRdb recomputed calls from the multiplex PCR reads with MiXCR, one row per CDR3 protein. Found here are a few hundred thousand distinct CDR3 sequences, roughly 15% of them singletons; the top ten hold approximately 15%. PBMCs were derived from under 13 ml fresh peripheral blood. Germline-derived CDR1 and CDR2 are MNHNS and SASEGT. The J segment lost 4 bases and the V segment lost 4 bases, leaving 6 bases of the junction unmatched. This CDR3 is 14 amino acids long.

The source material was blood. This clonotype was sampled from a middle-aged woman with Graves' hyperthyroidism. V and J are TRBV6-1 and TRBJ1-2, with 7 bases that match TRBD1. This chain's CDR3 is CASSADRESYGYTF. The CDR3, as DNA: TGTGCCAGCAGTGCTGACAGGGAGAGCTATGGCTACACCTTC.